The present TCR beta chain was sequenced within a study of blood T cells in healthy people across ages. Study summary: Template switching retrieved approximately one barcoded beta molecule for each two T cells.

Details on this clonotype: The target antigen is unknown.

Study-wide points: Per million T cells, TCR beta diversity dropped about linearly as age rose.

CDR3 length: 16 residues. Germline V CDR1 and CDR2: LGHDT, YNNKEL (reference sequence). With V trimmed by 4 bases and J by 13 bases, 19 bases remained unmatched. The second PCR ran roughly 6 to 11 cycles with a sample-barcoded 5' primer and J-beta primers. Through a template-switch adaptor with 12 random nucleotides, each cDNA molecule received a tag. TCRdb re-called the 5' RACE reads through MiXCR, storing one row per CDR3 protein. The repertoire holds roughly 1,500,000 distinct CDR3 sequences, with roughly 32% as singletons. The source of this sequence is a woman aged 25 to 39 in good health. Specimen: blood. V usage is TRBV3-1 and J usage is TRBJ2-4; 7 positions match TRBD2. CDR3 sequence reads: CASSPRQGGGNWEQYF. Written as DNA, the CDR3 is TGTGCCAGCAGCCCCCGGCAAGGCGGGGGTAACTGGGAGCAGTACTTC.